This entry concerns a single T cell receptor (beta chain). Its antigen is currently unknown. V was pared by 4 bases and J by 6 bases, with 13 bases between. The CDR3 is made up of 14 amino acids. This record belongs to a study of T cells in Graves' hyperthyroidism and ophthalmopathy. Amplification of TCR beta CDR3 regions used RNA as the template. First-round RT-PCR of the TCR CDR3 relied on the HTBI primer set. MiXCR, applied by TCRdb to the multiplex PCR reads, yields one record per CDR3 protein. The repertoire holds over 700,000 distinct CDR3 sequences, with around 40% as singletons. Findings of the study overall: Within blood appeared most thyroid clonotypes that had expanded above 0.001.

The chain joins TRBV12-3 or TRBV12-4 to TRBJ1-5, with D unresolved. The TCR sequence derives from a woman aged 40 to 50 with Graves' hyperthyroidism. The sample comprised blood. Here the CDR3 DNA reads TGTGCCAGCAGTTACCCACGGCGCTTTCAGCCCCAGCATTTT. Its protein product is CASSYPRRFQPQHF.